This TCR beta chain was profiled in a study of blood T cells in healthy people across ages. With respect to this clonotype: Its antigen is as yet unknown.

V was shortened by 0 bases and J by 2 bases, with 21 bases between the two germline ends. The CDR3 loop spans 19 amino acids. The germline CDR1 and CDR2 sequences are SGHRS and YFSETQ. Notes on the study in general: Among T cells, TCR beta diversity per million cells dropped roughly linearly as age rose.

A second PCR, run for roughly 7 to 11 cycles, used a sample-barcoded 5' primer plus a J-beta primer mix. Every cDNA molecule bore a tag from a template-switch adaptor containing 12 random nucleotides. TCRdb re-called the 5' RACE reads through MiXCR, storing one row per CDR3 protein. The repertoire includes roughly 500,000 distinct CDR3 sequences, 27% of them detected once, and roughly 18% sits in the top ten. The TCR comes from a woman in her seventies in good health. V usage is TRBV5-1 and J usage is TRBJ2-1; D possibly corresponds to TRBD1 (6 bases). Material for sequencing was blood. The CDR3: CASSLVSARGFLTYNEQFF. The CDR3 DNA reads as TGCGCCAGCAGCTTGGTATCGGCGAGGGGGTTTTTGACCTACAATGAGCAGTTCTTC.